The next 15 T cell receptor beta chains were all read from a single sample in a study of spatial heterogeneity in lung cancer. Specified time point: sample taken at primary tumor resection. TCRdb recomputed calls from the 5' RACE reads with MiXCR, one row per CDR3 protein. The repertoire holds over 50,000 distinct CDR3 sequences, with under 7.5% as singletons. The source material was PBMCs, sampled at surgery. The receptors shown here come from a female donor with early-stage non-small cell lung cancer.

This clonotype has a count of ten or more. The chain joins TRBV12-3 or TRBV12-4 to TRBJ1-4, with D maybe TRBD1 (5 bases). With 0 bases removed from V and 7 bases from J, the gap between germline ends came to 9 bases. The CDR3 runs 14 residues. The CDR3 here is CASSLAGGIEKLFF. CDR3 coding DNA: TGTGCCAGCAGTTTAGCGGGGGGGATTGAAAAACTGTTTTTT.

In this sample, this clonotype turned up a few times. The V and J genes are TRBV9 and TRBJ2-2; TRBD1 matches 7 bases. CDR3 length equals 18 residues. Trimming removed 3 bases from V and 1 base from J; junction bases left unmatched: 12. Germline V gene data show CDR1 as SGDLS and CDR2 as YYNGEE. CDR3 bases: TGTGCCAGCAGCGCCCCTGTAAGGGGGCAGGAGAACACCGGGGAGCTGTTTTTT. Translating it yields CASSAPVRGQENTGELFF.

This clonotype showed up many times. The chain couples TRBV30 to TRBJ2-3, with a tentative D call TRBD2 (5 bases). With 4 bases removed from V and 2 bases from J, the gap between germline ends came to 13 bases. The CDR3 totals 14 residues. Germline lookup yields CDR1 GTSNPN and CDR2 SVGIG (reference sequence). CDR3 DNA: TGTGCCTGGATCGGGGAGATCTTCACAGATACGCAGTATTTT. Protein: CAWIGEIFTDTQYF. The full variable domain, its missing parts supplied by reference TRBV30 and TRBJ2-3, is SQTIHQWPATLVQPVGSPLSLECTVEGTSNPNLYWYRQAAGRGLQLLFYSVGIGQISSEVPQNLSASRPQDRQFILSSKKLLLSDSGFYLCAWIGEIFTDTQYFGPGTRLTVL.

This clonotype was observed at least ten times. This chain connects TRBV5-6 to TRBJ1-1; the D is unclear. The V and J ends lost 4 bases and 6 bases respectively, with 10 bases between them. This CDR3 has 12 residues. The V gene's germline CDR1 is SGHDT and CDR2 YYEEEE. The CDR3 is CASSRGLSEAFF. CDR3 nucleotides: TGTGCCAGCAGCCGAGGGTTGTCTGAAGCTTTCTTT.

This clonotype was recorded a few times. The V gene is TRBV20-1, the J gene TRBJ2-3, with 11 bases lining up with TRBD2. V gave up 5 bases and J gave up 4 bases; unmatched junction bases: 8. CDR1 is DFQATT and CDR2 is SNEGSKA in the germline V gene (reference sequence). The CDR3 loop spans 15 amino acids. The CDR3 coding sequence is TGCAGTGCTGTGACGACTAGCGGGGCCGCAGATACGCAGTATTTT. Protein sequence: CSAVTTSGAADTQYF.

This clonotype was seen at least ten times. The V call is TRBV14, the J call TRBJ2-3, with 12 bases aligning to TRBD2. Looked up from germline, CDR1 is SGHDN and CDR2 is FVKESK. The CDR3 extends over 20 amino acids. J was trimmed by 1 base and V by 0 bases; bases with no gene match: 11. Here the CDR3 reads CASSQDWKLAGGLGTDTQYF. The CDR3 DNA follows: TGTGCCAGCAGCCAAGATTGGAAACTAGCGGGGGGCCTCGGCACAGATACGCAGTATTTT.

This clonotype was observed many times. The chain links TRBV5-1 to TRBJ2-1; 9 nucleotides align to TRBD2. V lost 1 base to trimming and J lost 6 bases; unmatched junction nucleotides: 11. Looked up from germline, CDR1 is SGHRS and CDR2 is YFSETQ. The CDR3 length is 17 residues. CDR3 nucleotide sequence: TGCGCCAGCAGCTTGACCCTAGCGGGATCCGGTTCCAATGAGCAGTTCTTC. Translation gives CASSLTLAGSGSNEQFF.

There are many counts of this clonotype. This chain links TRBV6-2 or TRBV6-3 with TRBJ2-3, with TRBD2 identical over 10 bases. CDR3 size: 20 residues. Germline trimming cut 2 bases from V and 4 bases from J; bases unmatched to any gene: 18. Germline assignment: CDR1 MNHEY and CDR2 SVGEGT. The CDR3 here is CASSYGMASGSVMYPDTQYF. In nucleotides, the CDR3 is TGTGCCAGCAGTTACGGGATGGCTAGCGGGAGCGTAATGTATCCAGATACGCAGTATTTT.

This clonotype turned up a few times. The chain has TRBV2 and TRBJ2-3; 7 bases agree with TRBD1. The CDR3 runs to 15 residues. Germline CDR1 SNHLY, CDR2 FYNNEI. J was trimmed by 0 bases and V by 7 bases; bases with no gene match: 7. In nucleotides, the CDR3 is TGTGCCAGCACCAAAGACAGGGCCAGCACAGATACGCAGTATTTT. It specifies CASTKDRASTDTQYF.

This clonotype was detected ten times or more. V and J are TRBV20-1 and TRBJ2-3, with D perhaps TRBD1 (5 bases). There are 16 residues in the CDR3. The germline V and J ends were trimmed by 6 bases and 1 base, with 20 bases remaining between them. From germline, CDR1 is DFQATT and CDR2 SNEGSKA (reference sequence). CDR3 sequence reads: CSAHAPDTSGTDTQYF. CDR3 DNA sequence: TGCAGTGCCCATGCTCCGGACACTTCTGGCACAGATACGCAGTATTTT.

In its sample, this clonotype was seen once. CDR3 in amino acids: CASSSDNEQFF. Here the CDR3 DNA reads TGTGCCAGCAGTTCCGACAATGAGCAGTTCTTC. The chain carries TRBV2 and TRBJ2-1; D is uncertain. Germline V gene data show CDR1 as SNHLY and CDR2 as FYNNEI. The CDR3 totals 11 residues. Between the trimmed V and J ends, which lost 5 bases and 5 bases, there was a span of 4 bases.

This clonotype has a count of ten or more. J is TRBJ2-2 and V is TRBV27, with TRBD2 identical over 7 bases. The CDR3 extends over 15 amino acids. The germline gives CDR1 MNHEY, CDR2 SMNVEV (reference sequence). Unmatched junction bases numbered 5, after V lost 3 bases and J lost 4 bases. CDR3 sequence: CASSFLADFTGELFF. The CDR3, as DNA: TGTGCCAGCAGTTTTCTAGCGGACTTCACCGGGGAGCTGTTTTTT.

This clonotype has only a few counts. V and J are TRBV5-4 and TRBJ2-3; 7 bases line up with TRBD2. The CDR3 has 16 amino acids. In germline, CDR1 is SGHNT, CDR2 YYREEE (reference sequence). V lost 6 bases, J lost 2 bases, and 12 bases stayed unmatched. The CDR3 is CASKSRTGTTTDTQYF. The DNA for the CDR3 is TGTGCCAGCAAAAGTCGGACCGGGACTACCACAGATACGCAGTATTTT.

The rearrangement uses TRBV20-1 and TRBJ2-7; 11 bases are shared with TRBD2. The CDR3 loop spans 13 amino acids. CDR1 and CDR2 (germline): DFQATT, SNEGSKA (reference sequence). The CDR3 loop is CCAILAGVDEQYV. CDR3 coding DNA: TGCTGTGCTATACTAGCGGGGGTCGACGAGCAGTACGTC.

This chain links TRBV25-1 with TRBJ1-4; 7 positions agree with TRBD1. The junction had 22 bases not matched to a gene; V was cut back by 5 bases and J by 13 bases. This CDR3 comprises 17 residues. Germline CDR1 and CDR2: MGHDK and SYGVNS. CDR3 sequence: CASSTPPGTADLGVLFF. The DNA for the CDR3 is TGTGCCAGCAGTACGCCCCCTGGGACAGCCGACCTGGGGGTACTGTTTTTT.